The TCR beta chain described here comes from a study of identical twins. V lost 5 bases and J 2 bases, leaving 12 bases between the germline ends. This CDR3 contains 14 residues. The germline V gene encodes CDR1 SGHRS and CDR2 YFSETQ. Study-wide results and caveats: Beta clonotypes that were abundant in cord blood contained fewer insertions, a pattern absent from memory repertoires. Models underestimated out-of-frame TCR alpha sharing in monozygotic twins.

Everyone who gave samples was a healthy Caucasian. Template switching added a universal primer site; cDNA carried unique molecular identifiers. TCRdb independently ran MiXCR on the 5' RACE reads; one entry per CDR3 protein. The sample gives under 900,000 distinct CDR3 sequences, over 9% of which show up once; about 1.6% is in the top ten. This clonotype has only a few counts. Its antigen is not identified. This sample was also put to use in a study of yellow fever vaccine responses in identical twins.

The sequenced material came from PBMCs. The receptor was isolated from a young woman in good health. This chain connects TRBV5-1 to TRBJ2-3, with D possibly being TRBD1 (6 bases). DNA for the CDR3: TGCGCCAGCAGACTGGACAGAGCCACAGATACGCAGTATTTT. Residues: CASRLDRATDTQYF.